The 7 T cell receptor beta chains below come from one sample, sequenced in a study of blood T cells in healthy people across ages. PCR was performed a second time for about 7 to 11 cycles using a sample-barcoded 5' primer and a J-beta primer mix. TCRdb re-called the 5' RACE reads through MiXCR, storing one row per CDR3 protein. The sample has over 1,200,000 distinct CDR3 sequences, around 55% seen once; the top ten hold about 6.7%. Material for sequencing was blood. Receptors were obtained from a man between 18 and 35 years old in good health.

This clonotype was recorded only once. CDR3: CASSQDMPPTDTDTQYF. The DNA of the CDR3 is TGCGCCAGCAGCCAAGATATGCCCCCTACAGACACAGATACGCAGTATTTT. The rearrangement links TRBV4-3 to TRBJ2-3; D is unresolved. The CDR3 runs to 17 residues. V was clipped by 0 bases and J by 2 bases, with 15 bases between them. Germline values: CDR1 LGHNA, CDR2 YSLEER.

This clonotype was counted a few times. The chain recombines TRBV29-1 with TRBJ2-3, with no clear D. CDR3 length: 13 amino acids. V was pared by 6 bases and J by 3 bases, with 13 bases between. Germline V CDR1 and CDR2: SQVTM, ANQGSEA. This CDR3 reads CSVRGLHTDTQYF. DNA for the CDR3: TGCAGCGTGCGAGGATTACATACAGATACGCAGTATTTT.

The chain uses TRBV11-2 and TRBJ2-3, with 10 bases identical to TRBD2. The V gene's germline CDR1 is SGHAT and CDR2 FQNNGV. With 2 bases clipped from V and 4 bases from J, the junction kept 6 bases outside the gene matches. CDR3 size: 16 residues. In DNA form, the CDR3 reads TGTGCCAGCAGCTTAAGCGGGGGGGCCTTGGCAGATACGCAGTATTTT. This sequence encodes CASSLSGGALADTQYF.

The V and J genes are TRBV4-2 and TRBJ2-1, with D unclear. V dropped 5 bases and J dropped 0 bases, with 14 bases sitting between them. This CDR3 has 16 amino acids. Germline-derived CDR1 and CDR2 are LGHNA and YNFKEQ. The CDR3 DNA reads as TGTGCCAGCAGCGGAGACGCAGGTGCCTCCTACAATGAGCAGTTCTTC. It translates to CASSGDAGASYNEQFF.

This clonotype has only a few counts. This chain connects TRBV12-3 or TRBV12-4 to TRBJ2-3; no clear D. V lost 6 bases to trimming and J lost 6 bases, with 16 bases between them. This CDR3 contains 14 residues. As DNA, the CDR3 is TGTGCCAGCAGCCCGCTGCCACCGGAGGATACGCAGTATTTT. It yields the protein CASSPLPPEDTQYF.

The chain couples TRBV29-1 to TRBJ2-1, with D hard to call. V was clipped by 4 bases and J by 5 bases, with 9 bases between them. The CDR3 contains 12 residues. Germline CDR1 and CDR2: SQVTM and ANQGSEA. The CDR3 DNA sequence: TGCAGCGTTGGGCTGGTAAACAATGAGCAGTTCTTC. Translating it yields CSVGLVNNEQFF.

Remarks on this clonotype: The junction does not match germline at one end; this may be a read error. Here the CDR3 DNA reads TGTGCCGGCAGCGGGAGCGGGTATACGCAGTATTTT. This translates into CAGSGSGYTQYF. The chain combines TRBV9 with TRBJ2-3; 8 nucleotides line up with TRBD2. The CDR3 length is 12 residues. Germline V gives CDR1 SGDLS, CDR2 YYNGEE.